This paragraph reports one T cell receptor (beta chain). J lost 3 bases, V lost 4 bases, and 4 bases had no gene match. The CDR3 loop spans 14 amino acids. Germline CDR1 reads ENHRY; CDR2 reads SYGVKD. Primers: 60 Vbeta forward and 13 Jbeta reverse. TCRdb's copy holds only in-frame clones and misses some; the assay was immunoSEQ multiplex PCR. The profile shows some 150,000 clones, roughly 79% of them singletons. These data come from a study of cytomegalovirus exposure and HLA in healthy donors. Looking at the study overall: Inside one of the first data releases sat about 91 million unique TCRs taken from HLA-typed donors.

The source of this sequence is a woman aged 45-60 years in good health and CMV-seronegative. Input material: PBMCs. The chain uses TRBV10-3 and TRBJ2-7, with 9 positions matching TRBD1. The CDR3 loop is CAISGQGGLYEQYF. In DNA form, the CDR3 reads TGTGCCATCAGTGGACAGGGGGGTCTCTACGAGCAGTACTTC.